These 28 T cell receptor beta chains share one sample of origin, sequenced in a study of blood T cell repertoires in COVID-19. Assay: immunoSEQ multiplex PCR; the TCRdb copy retains only in-frame clones and omits some. The sample carries 300,000 or so clones, around 90% recorded once. Sequencing was performed on PBMCs or T cells enriched from blood (not recorded which). The receptors stem from a woman aged 30 to 39 who had recovered from COVID-19.

This chain links TRBV19 with TRBJ2-3; the D is unclear. The germline V gene encodes CDR1 LNHDA and CDR2 SQIVND (reference sequence). V was trimmed by 7 bases and J by 6 bases, leaving 20 bases between them. CDR3 length: 15 residues. The CDR3 reads CASKLGGAPFDTQYF. CDR3 bases: TGTGCCAGTAAGTTAGGCGGAGCTCCCTTTGATACGCAGTATTTT. Full variable domain (remainder filled in from reference TRBV19 and TRBJ2-3): DGGITQSPKYLFRKEGQNVTLSCEQNLNHDAMYWYRQDPGQGLRLIYYSQIVNDFQKGDIAEGYSVSREKKESFPLTVTSAQKNPTAFYLCASKLGGAPFDTQYFGPGTRLTVL.

The gene calls are TRBV30 and TRBJ2-4, with D hard to call. Germline V gene data show CDR1 as GTSNPN and CDR2 as SVGIG (reference sequence). Trimming stripped 3 bases from V and 1 base from J, with 7 bases between. The CDR3 is 13 residues long. The DNA for the CDR3 is TGTGCCTGGAGCCGTTTGGCCAAAAACATTCAGTACTTC. Protein: CAWSRLAKNIQYF.

V and J are TRBV18 and TRBJ1-3, with D unresolved. Germline V gene sequence: CDR1 KGHSH, CDR2 LQKENI. V was pared by 0 bases and J by 1 base, with 10 bases between. The CDR3 totals 16 residues. CDR3 sequence: CASSPPVQTSGNTIYF. CDR3 in DNA: TGTGCCAGCTCACCACCGGTCCAGACTTCTGGAAACACCATATATTTT.

This clone came up once. The chain employs TRBV6-6 and TRBJ1-2; the D is unclear. Germline V gene sequence: CDR1 MNHNY, CDR2 SVGAGI (reference sequence). The CDR3 has 16 amino acids. Trimming left V 6 bases short and J 0 bases short, with 17 bases between. CDR3 protein: CASRRSIPIANYGYTF. The CDR3 DNA follows: TGTGCCAGCAGGAGGTCCATACCTATCGCTAACTATGGCTACACCTTC.

V usage is TRBV5-6 and J usage is TRBJ1-3, with a tentative D call TRBD1 (5 bases). Trimming pared 1 base from V and 8 bases from J, leaving 28 bases between. The germline CDR1 and CDR2 sequences are SGHDT and YYEEEE. The length of the CDR3 is 19 residues. CDR3: CASSLRSGGTAPHSDTIYF. The CDR3 region has the DNA TGTGCCAGCAGCTTGCGGTCCGGCGGGACCGCCCCTCACTCGGACACCATATATTTT.

This chain uses TRBV6-5 with TRBJ2-2; TRBD2 is a possible D gene (7 bases). CDR3 size: 14 residues. Trimming cost V 10 bases and J 2 bases, with 14 bases left between them. The germline V gene encodes CDR1 MNHEY and CDR2 SVGAGI. DNA of the CDR3: TGTGCCACGGGGGCGGGAGCTAACACCGGGGAGCTGTTTTTT. It translates to CATGAGANTGELFF.

The V and J genes are TRBV28 and TRBJ1-2; 7 bases map to TRBD1. Germline V gives CDR1 MDHEN, CDR2 SYDVKM. V gave up 10 bases and J gave up 5 bases; unmatched junction bases: 10. This CDR3 has 13 amino acids. For the CDR3, the DNA is TGTGCCACCCTGAGGGGGCGGAATTATGGCTACACCTTC. This gives the protein CATLRGRNYGYTF.

This chain joins TRBV27 and TRBJ2-2, with D tentatively TRBD2 (5 bases). The CDR3 totals 14 residues. Germline CDR1 and CDR2: MNHEY and SMNVEV (reference sequence). V lost 5 bases and J lost 4, with 11 bases in between. The CDR3 loop is CASSIRGGTGELFF. The CDR3 bases are TGTGCCAGCAGTATTCGAGGAGGCACCGGGGAGCTGTTTTTT.

The chain couples TRBV28 to TRBJ2-7; D is possibly TRBD2 (6 bases). The V gene lost 6 bases and the J gene lost 0 bases, with 18 bases spanning the gap. The CDR3 sequence is 16 residues long. The germline gives CDR1 MDHEN, CDR2 SYDVKM. CDR3 sequence (DNA): TGTGCCAGCAGCTCAGGTGAGCGGGCGAGCTCCTACGAGCAGTACTTC. The encoded protein is CASSSGERASSYEQYF.

The CDR3 is CASKGGTNTEAFF. CDR3 coding DNA: TGTGCCAGTAAGGGGGGGACGAACACTGAAGCTTTCTTT. The chain combines TRBV6-5 with TRBJ1-1, with D possibly matching TRBD1 (6 bases). Germline V gene lookup returns CDR1 MNHEY and CDR2 SVGAGI. This CDR3 is 13 amino acids long. V was shortened by 9 bases and J by 1 base, with 12 bases between the two germline ends.

The V and J genes are TRBV19 and TRBJ2-2; 7 bases are shared with TRBD1. J was trimmed by 0 bases and V by 2 bases; bases with no gene match: 3. Germline V gene lookup returns CDR1 LNHDA and CDR2 SQIVND (reference sequence). The CDR3 sequence is 16 residues long. For the CDR3, the DNA is TGTGCCAGTAGTATACCAAGGGGGCCGAACACCGGGGAGCTGTTTTTT. This translates into CASSIPRGPNTGELFF.

The rearrangement uses TRBV6-2 or TRBV6-3 and TRBJ1-4; D gene ambiguous. This CDR3 is 13 amino acids long. The germline gives CDR1 MNHEY, CDR2 SVGEGT. The ends were cut back, 5 bases at V and 6 bases at J, with 10 bases in the middle. The CDR3 DNA reads TGTGCCAGCAGTCTCGTGCCGGATGAAAAACTGTTTTTT. It is translated as CASSLVPDEKLFF.

This clone was observed once. The J gene is TRBJ1-3, the V gene TRBV29-1; TRBD1 might be the D (5 bases). This CDR3 is built from 13 residues. The germline V gene encodes CDR1 SQVTM and CDR2 ANQGSEA. Trimming took 4 bases from V and 5 from J, leaving 12 bases between them. This CDR3 reads CSVGGSLRNTIYF. The CDR3 coding sequence is TGCAGCGTTGGGGGCAGCCTTAGAAACACCATATATTTT.

The J gene is TRBJ1-2, the V gene TRBV4-3; possible D gene TRBD1, 5 bases. The CDR3 sequence is 15 residues long. Between the trimmed V and J ends, which lost 0 bases and 2 bases, there was a span of 10 bases. The germline gives CDR1 LGHNA, CDR2 YSLEER. The DNA for the CDR3 is TGCGCCAGCAGCCAAGAGCGGGGGGACAACTATGGCTACACCTTC. Encoded protein: CASSQERGDNYGYTF.

This chain connects TRBV7-2 to TRBJ2-1; TRBD2 matches at 11 bases. V shed 6 bases, J shed 3 bases, and the junction held 10 bases outside the gene matches. Germline V gene data show CDR1 as SGHTA and CDR2 as FQGNSA. The CDR3 has 17 amino acids. The CDR3 sequence is CASRPRGTSGDYNEQFF. CDR3 DNA sequence: TGTGCCAGCAGACCGCGAGGGACTAGCGGAGACTACAATGAGCAGTTCTTC.

The V gene is TRBV28, the J gene TRBJ2-5; possible D gene TRBD2, 5 bases. The germline V and J ends were trimmed by 10 bases and 3 bases, with 15 bases remaining between them. The CDR3 has 13 amino acids. CDR1 is MDHEN, CDR2 SYDVKM, per germline. The CDR3 DNA reads as TGTGCCACCACCCTGGGGAGAGAAGAGACCCAGTACTTC. It yields the protein CATTLGREETQYF.

This clone was seen a handful of times. CDR3 residues: CASSLVTGMNTEAFF. DNA of the CDR3: TGTGCCAGCAGTTTGGTGACAGGGATGAACACTGAAGCTTTCTTT. V gene TRBV28 combines with J gene TRBJ1-1; the match to TRBD1 covers 7 bases. CDR1 MDHEN and CDR2 SYDVKM come from the germline V gene. V trimming: 3 bases; J trimming: 0 bases; junction bases outside the gene matches: 4. This CDR3 spans 15 amino acids. Full variable domain (missing parts from reference TRBV28 and TRBJ1-1): DVKVTQSSRYLVKRTGEKVFLECVQDMDHENMFWYRQDPGLGLRLIYFSYDVKMKEKGDIPEGYSVSREKKERFSLILESASTNQTSMYLCASSLVTGMNTEAFFGQGTRLTVV.

The CDR3 DNA is TGCGCCAGCAGCTGGATGGACAGTTACAATCAGCCCCAGCATTTT. It specifies CASSWMDSYNQPQHF. The V and J genes are TRBV5-1 and TRBJ1-5; perhaps TRBD1 as D (6 bases). The germline V gene has CDR1 SGHRS and CDR2 YFSETQ. The CDR3 is 15 amino acids. The V and J ends lost 3 bases and 3 bases respectively, with 13 bases between them.

The chain carries TRBV28 and TRBJ2-7; D may be TRBD2 (5 bases). This CDR3 has 14 residues. The V end was cut by 5 bases, the J end by 4 bases, with 15 bases between. Germline CDR1 is MDHEN and CDR2 is SYDVKM. The CDR3 nucleotides read TGTGCCAGCAGTCTGCCCCGGGGTGTATACGAGCAGTACTTC. Translation gives CASSLPRGVYEQYF.

The chain carries TRBV28 and TRBJ2-7, with 14 nucleotides matching TRBD2. CDR3 length: 19 amino acids. Unmatched junction bases numbered 16, after V lost 6 bases and J lost 3 bases. CDR1 MDHEN and CDR2 SYDVKM come from the germline V gene. CDR3: CASRLFTGTSGSGGYEQYF. The DNA for the CDR3 is TGTGCCAGCAGACTATTCACCGGGACTAGCGGGAGTGGGGGCTACGAGCAGTACTTC.

This clone was found once. The rearrangement joins TRBV19 to TRBJ2-3; D is perhaps TRBD2 (7 bases). Trimming stripped 6 bases from V and 3 bases from J, with 19 bases between. This CDR3 is 16 amino acids long. The germline V gene has CDR1 LNHDA and CDR2 SQIVND (reference sequence). CDR3 bases: TGTGCCAGTAGCAATGGGGGGGGCCATCGGACAGATACGCAGTATTTT. Translating it yields CASSNGGGHRTDTQYF. The full variable domain, rest sourced from reference TRBV19 and TRBJ2-3, is DGGITQSPKYLFRKEGQNVTLSCEQNLNHDAMYWYRQDPGQGLRLIYYSQIVNDFQKGDIAEGYSVSREKKESFPLTVTSAQKNPTAFYLCASSNGGGHRTDTQYFGPGTRLTVL.

The J gene is TRBJ2-6, the V gene TRBV5-6, with 7 nucleotides matching TRBD1. The CDR3 sequence is 18 residues long. J gave up 4 bases and V 4 bases, and 14 bases lay outside the gene matches. The V gene's germline CDR1 is SGHDT and CDR2 YYEEEE. CDR3 residues: CASSVPHDTGVGANVLTF. The CDR3 DNA is TGTGCCAGCAGCGTCCCGCACGATACAGGGGTGGGGGCCAACGTCCTGACTTTC.

V is TRBV9 and J is TRBJ2-7; TRBD1 agrees at 11 bases. This CDR3 spans 15 amino acids. Germline assignment: CDR1 SGDLS and CDR2 YYNGEE. Trimming at V came to 3 bases and at J to 5 bases, leaving 7 bases not matched to a gene. CDR3 DNA: TGTGCCAGCAGCGCCCAACGGACAGGGGGCGACGAGCAGTACTTC. It translates to CASSAQRTGGDEQYF.

The chain combines TRBV28 with TRBJ2-1; tentatively, D is TRBD1 (6 bases). V gave up 4 bases and J gave up 5 bases, with 15 bases separating them. The CDR3 runs 15 residues. The germline V gene has CDR1 MDHEN and CDR2 SYDVKM. The CDR3 sequence is CASSSDGRGNNEQFF. In DNA form, the CDR3 reads TGTGCCAGCAGTTCGGACGGCAGGGGAAACAATGAGCAGTTCTTC.

This chain links TRBV11-2 with TRBJ2-5; D is ambiguous. V lost 1 base to trimming and J lost 2 bases, with 11 bases between them. In germline, CDR1 is SGHAT, CDR2 FQNNGV. The CDR3 consists of 15 residues. CDR3 sequence: CASSLVLGDQETQYF. The DNA of the CDR3 is TGTGCCAGCAGCTTAGTTTTAGGAGATCAAGAGACCCAGTACTTC.

The chain recombines TRBV30 with TRBJ1-2, with D possibly TRBD1 on 5 matching bases. Germline V gene data show CDR1 as GTSNPN and CDR2 as SVGIG (reference sequence). Trimming took 3 bases from V and 6 from J, leaving 11 bases between them. This CDR3 is 12 amino acids long. CDR3 nucleotides: TGTGCCTGGAGCCACGGGACTAATGGCTACACCTTC. Amino acid sequence: CAWSHGTNGYTF.

The V call is TRBV7-8, the J call TRBJ1-1; maybe TRBD1 (5 bases). In germline, CDR1 is SGHVS, CDR2 FQNEAQ. The CDR3 contains 15 residues. V lost 0 bases and J lost 8, with 16 bases in between. The CDR3 DNA is TGTGCCAGCAGCTTAGCCGAATATGGGGCCGCAGAAGCTTTCTTT. This gives the protein CASSLAEYGAAEAFF. Full variable domain (remainder filled in from reference TRBV7-8 and TRBJ1-1): GAGVSQSPRYKVAKRGQDVALRCDPISGHVSLFWYQQALGQGPEFLTYFQNEAQLDKSGLPSDRFFAERPEGSVSTLKIQRTQQEDSAVYLCASSLAEYGAAEAFFGQGTRLTVV.

J is TRBJ2-1 and V is TRBV27; TRBD2 matches 9 bases. Trimming at V came to 8 bases and at J to 8 bases, leaving 16 bases not matched to a gene. CDR3 length equals 16 residues. Germline-derived CDR1 and CDR2 are MNHEY and SMNVEV (reference sequence). The CDR3: CASRKTSGSPVDEQFF. CDR3 nucleotide sequence: TGTGCCAGCCGTAAGACTAGCGGCTCCCCAGTCGATGAGCAGTTCTTC.